This TCR beta chain was profiled in a study of blood T cell repertoires in COVID-19. This CDR3 has 14 amino acids. From germline, CDR1 is SGHDN and CDR2 FVKESK. With 1 base removed from V and 5 bases from J, the gap between germline ends came to 12 bases. Authors' processing steps: Using reference gene primer amplification, nucleated cell counts were estimated. Data came from immunoSEQ multiplex PCR; TCRdb stores just in-frame clones and leaves some out. V and J calls and clone size come straight from that table; D and trimming were deduced from the DNA. The sample has 45,000 to 55,000 clones; roughly 83% are singletons.

This clonotype was sampled from a man between 45 and 60 years old with active COVID-19. The chain couples TRBV14 to TRBJ2-7; weak D call: TRBD1 (5 bases). Material for sequencing was peripheral blood. Here the CDR3 reads CASSQGQLPHEQYF. The CDR3 DNA follows: TGTGCCAGCAGCCAAGGACAGTTGCCTCACGAGCAGTACTTC.